This note documents a single T cell receptor (beta chain) sequence. The antigen is unknown. The sample is drawn from a study of shared clonotypes between healthy human individuals. As for the study in general: Every donor yielded three CD4 naive, three CD4 memory, two CD8 naive and one CD8 memory plate. The study's findings and limits: The rarefaction results pointed to incomplete sorted-subset sequencing despite large depth.

Negatively enriched CD4+ T cells were divided by CD45RA into naive and memory. The sorted-subset replicate PCRs were given approximately 190 ng DNA, which is roughly 30,000 T cell genomes. Libraries were prepared by immunoSEQ multiplex PCR; TCRdb keeps only in-frame clonotypes and omits some of them. The data contain 640,000 or so clones, 55% to 75% of them seen just once; the ten biggest clones take up approximately 1.8%. J lost 7 bases, V lost 4 bases, and 8 bases had no gene match. This CDR3 comprises 15 residues. Germline CDR1 and CDR2: SGHVS and FQNEAQ. The specimen was memory CD4+ T cells sorted from blood. Sample subset: CD45RA-negative fraction. This TCR was sampled from a woman aged 25-40 years in good health. V gene TRBV7-8 combines with J gene TRBJ2-3; 10 nucleotides match TRBD1. CDR3 sequence reads: CASSSAGTGEHTQYF. The CDR3 DNA reads as TGTGCCAGCAGCTCAGCCGGGACAGGGGAACATACGCAGTATTTT.